This T cell receptor (beta chain) was profiled in a study of shared clonotypes between healthy human individuals. Study as a whole: A couple of female and three male donors aged 18 to 49 were enrolled. Three plates each covered CD4 naive and memory; CD8 naive two, CD8 memory one.

The CDR3 covers 16 residues. The germline V gene encodes CDR1 SGHNT and CDR2 YYREEE (reference sequence). Trimming pared 0 bases from V and 5 bases from J, leaving 15 bases between. Nashville, Tennessee was home to all donors, who were Caucasian adults. Produced via immunoSEQ multiplex PCR; TCRdb's table is partial and in-frame only. The table includes 2 million to 3 million clones, roughly nine tenths detected once. The specimen was naive CD4+ T cells sorted from blood. Regarding subset: CD45RA+ positively selected. The genes are TRBV5-4 and TRBJ2-1, with D perhaps being TRBD1 or TRBD2 (5 bases each). This receptor was identified in a man between 18 and 29 years old in good health. The chain's CDR3 is CASSLEIGEFDNEQFF. The CDR3 region has the DNA TGTGCCAGCAGCTTGGAAATAGGGGAGTTCGACAATGAGCAGTTCTTC.